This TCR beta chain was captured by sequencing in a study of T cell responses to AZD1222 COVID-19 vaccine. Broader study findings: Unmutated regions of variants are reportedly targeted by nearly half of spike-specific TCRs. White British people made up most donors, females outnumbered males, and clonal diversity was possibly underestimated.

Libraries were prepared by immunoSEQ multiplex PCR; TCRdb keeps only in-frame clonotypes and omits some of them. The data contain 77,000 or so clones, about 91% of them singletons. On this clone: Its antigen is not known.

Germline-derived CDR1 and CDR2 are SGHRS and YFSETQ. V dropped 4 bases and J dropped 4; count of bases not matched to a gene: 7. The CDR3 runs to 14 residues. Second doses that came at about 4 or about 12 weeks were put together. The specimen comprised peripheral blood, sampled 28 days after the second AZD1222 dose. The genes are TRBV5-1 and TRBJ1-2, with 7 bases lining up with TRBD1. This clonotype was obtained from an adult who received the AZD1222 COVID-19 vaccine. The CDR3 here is CASSGLTGSYGYTF. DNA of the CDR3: TGCGCCAGCAGCGGCCTGACAGGGAGCTATGGCTACACCTTC.